The entry that follows covers one TCR beta chain sequence. What it binds is not known. This table comes from immunoSEQ multiplex PCR, and its TCRdb copy is limited to in-frame clones, with some not included. Among 100,000 to 150,000 clones listed, roughly nine tenths were seen once. This entry comes from a study of T cell responses to AZD1222 COVID-19 vaccine. General study results and limits: Reports say nearly half of spike-specific TCRs go after unmutated variant regions.

The sequencing here drew on peripheral blood, taken on day 0 of AZD1222 vaccination. The sequence derives from an adult in good health.

The chain's CDR3 is CASSFEYEQYF. In DNA form, the CDR3 reads TGTGCCAGCAGTTTTGAATACGAGCAGTACTTC. V gene TRBV28 combines with J gene TRBJ2-7; D gene unclear. The ends were cut back, 3 bases at V and 4 bases at J, with 4 bases in the middle. The germline gives CDR1 MDHEN, CDR2 SYDVKM. CDR3 length: 11 residues.